The rows below give T cell receptor beta chains drawn from one sample of a study of CD8 T cells in ankylosing spondylitis. Each CDR3 protein is one row after TCRdb ran MiXCR on the 5' RACE reads. The table lists around 280,000 distinct CDR3 sequences, around 20% of them singletons. What was sequenced was blood, either unsorted or a sorted T cell fraction (not recorded which). Receptor source: a male donor with ankylosing spondylitis or in good health (not recorded which). Both conserved end residues are part of each CDR3. A D gene is named only where the DNA matches it firmly. The size entry is marked missing in some rows and otherwise reads once, few, many or a size class.

>.|.|TRBV20-1|TRBJ2-2
TGCAGTGCTAGAAGCCCCACCGCGAACACCGGGGAGCTGTTTTTT
CSARSPTANTGELFF
>.|.|TRBV14|TRBJ1-2
TGTGCCAGCAGCCAAGAATACGGATATGGCTACACCTTC
CASSQEYGYGYTF
>.|TRBD2|TRBV11-2|TRBJ2-3
TGTGCCAGCAGCTTAGAGGGAGGGACTGGGGGCACAGATACGCAGTATTTT
CASSLEGGTGGTDTQYF
>medium-sized|TRBD2|TRBV20-1|TRBJ2-1
TGCAGTGCTAGAGCAGCGGGAGGTCTATTCACGAATGAGCAGTTCTTC
CSARAAGGLFTNEQFF
>.|.|TRBV3-1|TRBJ1-1
TGTGCCAGCAGCCCCCGGGCAGGGACCACTGAAGCTTTCTTT
CASSPRAGTTEAFF
>.|TRBD1|TRBV20-1|TRBJ1-1
TGCAGTGCACCCGCGCCAGGGGGTCTGGACACTGAAGCTTTCTTT
CSAPAPGGLDTEAFF
>few|.|TRBV20-1|TRBJ1-5
TGCAGTGCTAGAGCCAGAGGGACACCCAGAAATCAGCCCCAGCATTTT
CSARARGTPRNQPQHF
>many|.|TRBV9|TRBJ2-5
TGTGCCAGCAGCGTAAACACAGGCGACCAAGAGACCCAGTACTTC
CASSVNTGDQETQYF
>few|.|TRBV28|TRBJ1-5
TGTGCCAGCAGTTTTAGTTGGGTTCAGCCCCAGCATTTT
CASSFSWVQPQHF
>.|.|TRBV12-3/TRBV12-4|TRBJ1-3
TGTGCCAGCAAAACGAACCAGGGGCACTCTGGAAACACCATATATTTT
CASKTNQGHSGNTIYF
>few|TRBD1|TRBV9|TRBJ2-1
TGTGCCAGCAGCGTAGCTTGGACAGGGGGGATCAATGAGCAGTTCTTC
CASSVAWTGGINEQFF
>few|TRBD1|TRBV20-1|TRBJ1-2
TGCAGTGCTCCCTTGACAGGGGGCTATGGCTACACCTTC
CSAPLTGGYGYTF
>many|.|TRBV20-1|TRBJ2-3
TGCAGTGTCGGTCTGGATCCGCAGTATTTT
CSVGLDPQYF
>.|.|TRBV3-1|TRBJ1-6
TGTGCCAGCAGCCAATTCCGGGACCTGCTGGCCCTCCACTTT
CASSQFRDLLALHF
>.|.|TRBV2|TRBJ2-2
TGTGCCAGCAGTGAAGCGCGGCAGGTCACCGGGGAGCTGTTTTTT
CASSEARQVTGELFF
>many|TRBD1|TRBV20-1|TRBJ2-1
TGCAGTCCCGGACAGGGGAGAAATGAGCAGTTCTTC
CSPGQGRNEQFF
>few|TRBD1|TRBV27|TRBJ1-3
TGTGCCAGCAGTTTAACCCCAGGGGGCTCTGGAAACACCATATATTTT
CASSLTPGGSGNTIYF
>many|.|TRBV5-1|TRBJ2-1
TGCGCCAGCAGCACTTCCGGGGGTTCGGGTAATGAGCAGTTCTTC
CASSTSGGSGNEQFF
>few|.|TRBV29-1|TRBJ2-5
TGCAGCGTCAGGGGCCCTACGACGGGAGAGACCCAGTACTTC
CSVRGPTTGETQYF
>few|.|TRBV5-1|TRBJ2-1
TGCGCCAGCAGCCCTCGTGGGGTGGGCAATGAGCAGTTCTTC
CASSPRGVGNEQFF
>many|.|TRBV6-1|TRBJ1-3
TGTGCCAGCAGTGAAGGTCCCCGGGCAATCGGAAACACCATATATTTT
CASSEGPRAIGNTIYF
>few|TRBD1|TRBV28|TRBJ2-5
TGTGCCAGCAGTTTCCGGGACAGACAAGAGACCCAGTACTTC
CASSFRDRQETQYF
>few|.|TRBV6-1|TRBJ2-2
TGTGCCAGCAGCCTTCAAGAACACACCGGGGAGCTGTTTTTT
CASSLQEHTGELFF
>.|.|TRBV7-6|TRBJ1-3
TGTGCCAGCAGCTTAATTGTAGGAACCCAAAGGCTATCCCCTGGAAACACCATACATTTT
CASSLIVGTQRLSPGNTIHF
>.|.|TRBV27|TRBJ2-3
TGTGCCAGCAGTTTTGACAGCTTTAGCACAGATACGCAGTATTTT
CASSFDSFSTDTQYF
>few|.|TRBV9|TRBJ1-4
TGTGCCAGCAGCAAAACTTGGGGAGCAACTAATGAAAAACTGTTTTTT
CASSKTWGATNEKLFF
>many|TRBD1|TRBV10-3|TRBJ1-1
TGTGCCATCAGTGAGCCGGGACAGGGGTTGCCTGAAGCTTTCTTT
CAISEPGQGLPEAFF
>.|TRBD1|TRBV14|TRBJ2-1
TGTGCCAGCAGCCAAGTCGGACAGGGGAGTGAGCAGTTCTTC
CASSQVGQGSEQFF
>few|TRBD2|TRBV7-3|TRBJ2-5
TGTGCCAGCAGCTCCGCTCGGACTAGCGGGGGTCCAGAGACCCAGTACTTC
CASSSARTSGGPETQYF
>many|.|TRBV12-3/TRBV12-4|TRBJ1-2
TGTGCCAGCACGGGGGACCGGGGAAACTATGGCTACACCTTC
CASTGDRGNYGYTF
>few|TRBD1|TRBV5-1|TRBJ2-5
TGCGCCAGCAGCTTGGGCCAGGGGGCAGAGACCCAGTACTTC
CASSLGQGAETQYF
>few|.|TRBV7-6|TRBJ2-3
TGTGCCAGCAGCTTAGGAGGGGTGGGCACAGATACGCAGTATTTT
CASSLGGVGTDTQYF
>.|.|TRBV3-1|TRBJ2-6
TGTGCCAGCAGCCGGGCTTACGTCCTGACTTTC
CASSRAYVLTF
>.|.|TRBV5-1|TRBJ2-5
TGCGCCAGCAGCTTGGGGGATCCCATCATGGAGACCCAGTACTTC
CASSLGDPIMETQYF
>.|.|TRBV2|TRBJ1-2
TGTGCCAGCAGTCCGGGGGGCGGCTATGGCTACACCTTC
CASSPGGGYGYTF
>few|TRBD1|TRBV6-5|TRBJ1-6
TGTGCCAGCAGTAACCCGGGACAGGGGGTTCGTTCACCCCTCCACTTT
CASSNPGQGVRSPLHF
>few|TRBD2|TRBV12-3/TRBV12-4|TRBJ2-3
TGTGCCAGCAGCTTCGATTTAGCGGGAAGCACAGATACGCAGTATTTT
CASSFDLAGSTDTQYF
>.|.|TRBV5-1|TRBJ1-1
TGCGCCAGCAGCCCCGCGCTAGAAAAAGAAGCTTTCTTT
CASSPALEKEAFF
>few|.|TRBV5-1|TRBJ2-2
TGCGCCAGCAGCTTGGAGCGCCCGAACACCGGGGAGCTGTTTTTT
CASSLERPNTGELFF
>few|TRBD2|TRBV6-5|TRBJ2-1
TGTGCCAGCAGTCTACTAGCGGAGAGCTCCTACAATGAGCAGTTCTTC
CASSLLAESSYNEQFF
>many|.|TRBV29-1|TRBJ1-2
TGCAGCGCGGGTGTCCGTCATAGCTACACCTTC
CSAGVRHSYTF
>few|TRBD1|TRBV5-5|TRBJ1-6
TGTGCCAGCAGCTTGGGGCGACAGGGGGGTAGAAATTCACCCCTCCACTTT
CASSLGRQGGRNSPLHF
>.|TRBD1|TRBV20-1|TRBJ1-1
TGCAGTGCCCGACAGGGGGCGGGGGTCACTGAAGCTTTCTTT
CSARQGAGVTEAFF
>few|.|TRBV12-3/TRBV12-4|TRBJ2-3
TGTGCCAGCAGTTCCCCAGTTACCGATACGCAGTATTTT
CASSSPVTDTQYF
>many|.|TRBV10-3|TRBJ1-1
TGTGCCATCAGTGAAGGGACACCCTCTGAAGCTTTCTTT
CAISEGTPSEAFF
>many|.|TRBV20-1|TRBJ1-4
TGCAGTGCTAGATCCAGGGTTAAGGAACTGTTTTTT
CSARSRVKELFF
>few|.|TRBV20-1|TRBJ1-6
TGCAGTGCTAGAGTTTCTGGCAGCAATTCACCCCTCCACTTT
CSARVSGSNSPLHF
>.|TRBD1|TRBV3-1|TRBJ1-5
TGTGCCAGCAGCCAAGATTCCAGGGGGCGGAATCAGCCCCAGCATTTT
CASSQDSRGRNQPQHF
>.|.|TRBV24-1|TRBJ2-5
TGTGCCACCAGTAGAGCCCCAGGAGAGACCCAGTACTTC
CATSRAPGETQYF
>few|.|TRBV4-1|TRBJ2-3
TGCGCCAGCAGCCAAGATCCCTCGGAGGCTAGCAGCACAGATACGCAGTATTTT
CASSQDPSEASSTDTQYF
>.|TRBD1|TRBV20-1|TRBJ1-2
TGCAGTGCTAGAGATTTGGGAACAGGGGCCTATGGCTACACCTTC
CSARDLGTGAYGYTF
>many|.|TRBV7-2|TRBJ2-1
TGTGCCAGCACCGAAACCGGCCCGTGGAATGAGCAGTTCTTC
CASTETGPWNEQFF
>.|.|TRBV7-2|TRBJ2-1
TGTGCCAGCAGCTTTGCTCCAGCGTACAATGAGCAGTTCTTC
CASSFAPAYNEQFF
>.|.|TRBV12-1|TRBJ1-1
TGCGCCAGCAGCCTCTCCGGGACAGGGAGAACTCGGAACACTGAAGCTTTCTTT
CASSLSGTGRTRNTEAFF
>few|.|TRBV12-3/TRBV12-4|TRBJ1-5
TGTGCCAGCAGTCCGACAGTTAGCAATCAGCCCCAGCATTTT
CASSPTVSNQPQHF
>.|.|TRBV7-9|TRBJ1-2
TGTGCCAGCAGCTCCCGGACAGCTGGCGGCTACACCTTC
CASSSRTAGGYTF
>.|.|TRBV5-1|TRBJ1-2
TGCGCCAGCAGCTTGGGGACTGTCACTAACTATGGCTACACCTTC
CASSLGTVTNYGYTF
>.|.|TRBV15|TRBJ1-2
TGTGCCACCAGCAGAGATCTCGACAGAATAGGCTATGGCTACACCTTC
CATSRDLDRIGYGYTF
>.|.|TRBV12-3/TRBV12-4|TRBJ2-1
TGTGCCAGCAGTCCACCCGGGACTCTTTACAATGAGCAGTTCTTC
CASSPPGTLYNEQFF